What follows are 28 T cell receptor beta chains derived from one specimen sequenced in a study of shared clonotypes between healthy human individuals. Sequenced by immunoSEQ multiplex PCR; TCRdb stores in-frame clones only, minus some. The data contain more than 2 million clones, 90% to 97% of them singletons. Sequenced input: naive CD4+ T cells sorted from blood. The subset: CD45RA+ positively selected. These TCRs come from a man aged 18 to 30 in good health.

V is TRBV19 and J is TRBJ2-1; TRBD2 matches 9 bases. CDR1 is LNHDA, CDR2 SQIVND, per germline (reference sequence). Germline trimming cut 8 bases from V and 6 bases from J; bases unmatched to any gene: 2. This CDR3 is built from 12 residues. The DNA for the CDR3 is TGTGCCAGTCAGACTAGCGGCAATGAGCAGTTCTTC. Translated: CASQTSGNEQFF. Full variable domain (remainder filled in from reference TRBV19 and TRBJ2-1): DGGITQSPKYLFRKEGQNVTLSCEQNLNHDAMYWYRQDPGQGLRLIYYSQIVNDFQKGDIAEGYSVSREKKESFPLTVTSAQKNPTAFYLCASQTSGNEQFFGPGTRLTVL.

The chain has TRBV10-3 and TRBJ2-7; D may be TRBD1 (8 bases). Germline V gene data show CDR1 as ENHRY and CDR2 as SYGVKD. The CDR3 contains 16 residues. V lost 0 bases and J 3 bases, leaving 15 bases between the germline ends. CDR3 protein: CAISESRTGRGYEQYF. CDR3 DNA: TGTGCCATCAGTGAGTCCAGGACAGGGAGGGGCTACGAGCAGTACTTC.

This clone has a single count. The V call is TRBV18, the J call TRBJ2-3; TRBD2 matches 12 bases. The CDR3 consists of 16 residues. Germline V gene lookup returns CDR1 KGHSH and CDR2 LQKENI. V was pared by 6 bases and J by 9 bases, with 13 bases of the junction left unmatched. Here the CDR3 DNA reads TGTGCCAGCTCGCCCGCTAGCGGGGGGGCTCGGAGAACGCAGTATTTT. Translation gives CASSPASGGARRTQYF.

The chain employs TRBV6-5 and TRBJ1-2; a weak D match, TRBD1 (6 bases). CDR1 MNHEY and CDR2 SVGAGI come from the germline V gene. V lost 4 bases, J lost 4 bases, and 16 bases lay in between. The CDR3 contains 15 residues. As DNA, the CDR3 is TGTGCCAGCAGTTCGAACACAGGGCGGAGCTATGGCTACACCTTC. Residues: CASSSNTGRSYGYTF.

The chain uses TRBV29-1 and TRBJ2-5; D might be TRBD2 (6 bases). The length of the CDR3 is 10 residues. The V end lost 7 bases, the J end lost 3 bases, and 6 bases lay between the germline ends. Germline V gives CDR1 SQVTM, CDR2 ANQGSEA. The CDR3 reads CSGGEETQYF. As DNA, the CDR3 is TGCAGCGGGGGGGAAGAGACCCAGTACTTC. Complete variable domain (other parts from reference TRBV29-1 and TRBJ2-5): SAVISQKPSRDICQRGTSLTIQCQVDSQVTMMFWYRQQPGQSLTLIATANQGSEATYESGFVIDKFPISRPNLTFSTLTVSNMSPEDSSIYLCSGGEETQYFGPGTRLLVL.

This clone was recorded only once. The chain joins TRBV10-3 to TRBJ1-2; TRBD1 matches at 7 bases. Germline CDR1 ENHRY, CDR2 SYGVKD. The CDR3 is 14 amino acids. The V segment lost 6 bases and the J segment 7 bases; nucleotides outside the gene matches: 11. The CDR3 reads CAISISTGKGGYTF. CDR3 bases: TGTGCCATCAGCATTTCGACAGGGAAAGGTGGCTACACCTTC.

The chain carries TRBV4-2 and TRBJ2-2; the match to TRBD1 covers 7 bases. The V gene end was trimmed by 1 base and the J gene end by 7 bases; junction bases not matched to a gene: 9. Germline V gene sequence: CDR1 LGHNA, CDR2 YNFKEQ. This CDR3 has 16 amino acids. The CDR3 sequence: CASSQGSQGVGGELFF. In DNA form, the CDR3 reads TGTGCCAGCAGCCAAGGATCGCAGGGGGTCGGCGGGGAGCTGTTTTTT.

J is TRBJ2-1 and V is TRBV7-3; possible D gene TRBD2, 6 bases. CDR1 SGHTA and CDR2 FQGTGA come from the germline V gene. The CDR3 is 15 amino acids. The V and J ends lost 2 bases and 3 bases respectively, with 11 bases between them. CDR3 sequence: CASSLGAGIYNEQFF. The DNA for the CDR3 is TGTGCCAGCAGCTTAGGGGCGGGGATCTACAATGAGCAGTTCTTC.

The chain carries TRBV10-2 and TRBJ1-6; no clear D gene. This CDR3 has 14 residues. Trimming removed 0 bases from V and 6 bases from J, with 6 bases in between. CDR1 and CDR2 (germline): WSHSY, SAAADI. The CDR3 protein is CASSESRFNSPLHF. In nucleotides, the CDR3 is TGCGCCAGCAGTGAGTCACGGTTTAATTCACCCCTCCACTTT.

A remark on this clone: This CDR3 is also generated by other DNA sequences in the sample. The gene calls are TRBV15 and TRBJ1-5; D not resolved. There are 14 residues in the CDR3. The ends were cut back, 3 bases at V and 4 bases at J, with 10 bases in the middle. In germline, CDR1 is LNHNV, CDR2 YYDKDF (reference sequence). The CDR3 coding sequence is TGTGCCACCAGCAGGGAGGGAGGTAATCAGCCCCAGCATTTT. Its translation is CATSREGGNQPQHF.

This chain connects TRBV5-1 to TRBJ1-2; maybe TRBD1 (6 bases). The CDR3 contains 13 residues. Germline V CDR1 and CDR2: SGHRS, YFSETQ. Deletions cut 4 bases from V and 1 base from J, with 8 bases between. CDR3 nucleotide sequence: TGCGCCAGCAGCATGGACAGTAACTATGGCTACACCTTC. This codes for CASSMDSNYGYTF.

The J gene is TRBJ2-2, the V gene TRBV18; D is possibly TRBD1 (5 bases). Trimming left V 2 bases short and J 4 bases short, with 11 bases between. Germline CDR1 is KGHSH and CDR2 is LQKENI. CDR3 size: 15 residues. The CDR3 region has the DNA TGTGCCAGCTCACCAACATCAGGGCCCACCGGGGAGCTGTTTTTT. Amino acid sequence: CASSPTSGPTGELFF.

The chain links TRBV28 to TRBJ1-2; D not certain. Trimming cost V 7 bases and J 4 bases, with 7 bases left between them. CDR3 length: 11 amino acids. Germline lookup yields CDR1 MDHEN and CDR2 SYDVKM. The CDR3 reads CASTGTYGYTF. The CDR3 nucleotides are TGTGCCAGCACCGGCACCTATGGCTACACCTTC.

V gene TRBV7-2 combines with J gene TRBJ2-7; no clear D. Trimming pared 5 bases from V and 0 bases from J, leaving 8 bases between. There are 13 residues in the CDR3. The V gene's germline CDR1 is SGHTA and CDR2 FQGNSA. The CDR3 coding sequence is TGTGCCAGCAGCCTACAGAGCTCCTACGAGCAGTACTTC. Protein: CASSLQSSYEQYF.

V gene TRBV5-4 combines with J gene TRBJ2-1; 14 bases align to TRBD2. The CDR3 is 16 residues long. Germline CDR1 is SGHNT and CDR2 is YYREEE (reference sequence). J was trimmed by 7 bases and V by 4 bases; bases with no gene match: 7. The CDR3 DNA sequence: TGTGCCAGCAGCCCTTCGACTAGCGGGAGGGTGAATGAGCAGTTCTTC. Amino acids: CASSPSTSGRVNEQFF.

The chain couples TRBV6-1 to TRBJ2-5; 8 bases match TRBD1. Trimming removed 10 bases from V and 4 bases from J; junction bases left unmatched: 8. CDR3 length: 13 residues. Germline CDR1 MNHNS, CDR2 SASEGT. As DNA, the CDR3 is TGTGCCATCAGACAGGGGTCGGGAGAGACCCAGTACTTC. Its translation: CAIRQGSGETQYF.

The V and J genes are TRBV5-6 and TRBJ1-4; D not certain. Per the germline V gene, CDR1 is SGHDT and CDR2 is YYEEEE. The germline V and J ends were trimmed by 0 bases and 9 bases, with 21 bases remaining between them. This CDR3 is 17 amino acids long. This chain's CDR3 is CASSLDPRTAGSKKLFF. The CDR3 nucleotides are TGTGCCAGCAGCTTGGACCCCCGTACAGCGGGCTCGAAAAAACTGTTTTTT.

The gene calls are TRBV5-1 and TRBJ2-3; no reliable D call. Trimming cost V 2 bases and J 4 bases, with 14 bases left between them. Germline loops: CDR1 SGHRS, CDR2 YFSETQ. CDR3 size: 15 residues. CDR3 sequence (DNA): TGCGCCAGCAGCTTAATTTCTTCACCACCAGATACGCAGTATTTT. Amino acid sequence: CASSLISSPPDTQYF. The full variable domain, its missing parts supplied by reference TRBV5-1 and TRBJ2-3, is KAGVTQTPRYLIKTRGQQVTLSCSPISGHRSVSWYQQTPGQGLQFLFEYFSETQRNKGNFPGRFSGRQFSNSRSEMNVSTLELGDSALYLCASSLISSPPDTQYFGPGTRLTVL.

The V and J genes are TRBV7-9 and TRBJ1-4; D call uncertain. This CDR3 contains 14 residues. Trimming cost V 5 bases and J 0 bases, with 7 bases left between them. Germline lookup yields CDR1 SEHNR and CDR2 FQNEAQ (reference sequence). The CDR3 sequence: CASSTDTTNEKLFF. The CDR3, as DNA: TGTGCCAGCAGCACGGATACAACTAATGAAAAACTGTTTTTT.

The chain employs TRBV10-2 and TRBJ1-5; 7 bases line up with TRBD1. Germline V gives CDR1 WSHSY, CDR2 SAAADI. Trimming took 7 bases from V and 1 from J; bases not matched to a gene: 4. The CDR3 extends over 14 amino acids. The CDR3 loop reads CASKTGLSNQPQHF. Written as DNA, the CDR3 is TGCGCCAGCAAGACAGGGTTGAGCAATCAGCCCCAGCATTTT.

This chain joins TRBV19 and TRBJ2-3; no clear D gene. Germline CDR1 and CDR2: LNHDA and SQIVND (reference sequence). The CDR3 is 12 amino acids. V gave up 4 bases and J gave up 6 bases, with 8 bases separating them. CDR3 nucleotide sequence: TGTGCCAGTAGTAGGCGTTTGGATACGCAGTATTTT. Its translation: CASSRRLDTQYF.

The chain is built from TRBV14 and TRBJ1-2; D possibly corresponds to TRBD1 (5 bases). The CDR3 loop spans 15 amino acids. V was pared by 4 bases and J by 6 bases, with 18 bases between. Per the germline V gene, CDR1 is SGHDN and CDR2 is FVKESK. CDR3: CASSPGAHRAHGYTF. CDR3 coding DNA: TGTGCCAGCAGCCCCGGGGCGCATAGGGCCCATGGCTACACCTTC.

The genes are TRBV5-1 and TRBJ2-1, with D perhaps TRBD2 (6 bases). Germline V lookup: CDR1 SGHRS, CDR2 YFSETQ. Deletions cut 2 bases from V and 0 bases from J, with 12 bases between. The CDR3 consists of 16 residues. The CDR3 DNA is TGCGCCAGCAGCTTTCCCGGGGGAAGCTCCTACAATGAGCAGTTCTTC. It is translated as CASSFPGGSSYNEQFF.

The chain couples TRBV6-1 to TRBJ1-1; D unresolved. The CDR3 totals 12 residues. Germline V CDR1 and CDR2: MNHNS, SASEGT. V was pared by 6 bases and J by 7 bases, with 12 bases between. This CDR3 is CASSRHAGEAFF. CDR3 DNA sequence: TGTGCCAGCAGCAGACACGCGGGTGAAGCTTTCTTT.

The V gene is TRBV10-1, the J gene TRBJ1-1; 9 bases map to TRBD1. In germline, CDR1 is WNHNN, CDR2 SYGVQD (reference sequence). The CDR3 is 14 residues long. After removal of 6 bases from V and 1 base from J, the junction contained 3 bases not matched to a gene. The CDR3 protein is CASRPQGANTEAFF. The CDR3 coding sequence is TGCGCCAGCAGACCACAGGGGGCGAACACTGAAGCTTTCTTT.

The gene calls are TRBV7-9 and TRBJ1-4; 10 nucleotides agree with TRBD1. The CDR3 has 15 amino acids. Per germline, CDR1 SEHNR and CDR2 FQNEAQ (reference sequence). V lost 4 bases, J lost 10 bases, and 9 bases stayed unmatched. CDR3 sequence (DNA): TGTGCCAGCAGCTACGGGACAGGGGTTTTGGTAAAACTGTTTTTT. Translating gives CASSYGTGVLVKLFF.

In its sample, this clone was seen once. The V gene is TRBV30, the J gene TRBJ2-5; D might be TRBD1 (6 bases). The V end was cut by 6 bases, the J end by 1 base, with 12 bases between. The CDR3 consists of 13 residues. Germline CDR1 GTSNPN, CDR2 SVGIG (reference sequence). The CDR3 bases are TGTGCCTGCTTGACAGGTGCCCAAGAGACCCAGTACTTC. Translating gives CACLTGAQETQYF.

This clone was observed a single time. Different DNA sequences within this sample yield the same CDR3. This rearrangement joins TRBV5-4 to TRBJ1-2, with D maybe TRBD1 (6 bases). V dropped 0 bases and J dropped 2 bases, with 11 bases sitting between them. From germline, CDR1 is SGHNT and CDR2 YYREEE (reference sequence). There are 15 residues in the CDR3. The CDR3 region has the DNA TGTGCCAGCAGCTTGGAGGGGGGTACAAACTATGGCTACACCTTC. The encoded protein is CASSLEGGTNYGYTF.